Included here is one TCR beta chain sequence, with context. The antigen is unknown. The record originates from a study of T cell repertoires in cytomegalovirus infection. Across the whole study: CMV infection and matching HLA type were both indicated by public TCR beta signatures.

Findings and limits, study-wide: In two of eight donors, the top clonotype was HLA-C-restricted CMV-specific.

TCRdb recomputed calls from the reads with MiXCR, one row per CDR3 protein. This sample carries fewer than 550,000 distinct CDR3 sequences, about 17% of them seen once, and the ten largest clones take roughly a quarter. CDR1 is MDHEN, CDR2 SYDVKM, per germline. CDR3 size: 13 residues. V dropped 5 bases and J dropped 10 bases, with 12 bases sitting between them. The V and J genes are TRBV28 and TRBJ1-6; perhaps TRBD1 as D (5 bases). This sequence was found in a human donor in good health (CMV status not recorded). Some clones in this sample may be carry-over from other donors' samples. Sample: CD8+ T cells from PBMCs. CDR3 region: CASSRVGDSPLHF. Written as DNA, the CDR3 is TGTGCCAGCAGTCGAGTAGGGGACTCACCCCTCCACTTT.